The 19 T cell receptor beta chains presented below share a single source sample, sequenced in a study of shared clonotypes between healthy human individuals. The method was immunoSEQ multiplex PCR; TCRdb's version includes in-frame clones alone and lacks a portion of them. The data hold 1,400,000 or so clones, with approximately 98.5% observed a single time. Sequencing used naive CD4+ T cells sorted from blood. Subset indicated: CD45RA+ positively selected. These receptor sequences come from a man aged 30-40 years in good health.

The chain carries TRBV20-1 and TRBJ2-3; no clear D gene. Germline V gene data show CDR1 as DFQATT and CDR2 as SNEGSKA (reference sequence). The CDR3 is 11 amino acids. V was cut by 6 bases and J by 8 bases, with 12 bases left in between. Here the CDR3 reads CSAGPPGTQYF. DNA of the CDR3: TGCAGTGCCGGGCCCCCGGGTACGCAGTATTTT.

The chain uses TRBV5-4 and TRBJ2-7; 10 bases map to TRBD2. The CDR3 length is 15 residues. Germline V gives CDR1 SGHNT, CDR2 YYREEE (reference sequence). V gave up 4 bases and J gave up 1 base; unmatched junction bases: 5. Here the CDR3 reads CASSLTSGRSYEQYF. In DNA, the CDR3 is TGTGCCAGCAGCCTGACTAGCGGGCGGTCCTACGAGCAGTACTTC.

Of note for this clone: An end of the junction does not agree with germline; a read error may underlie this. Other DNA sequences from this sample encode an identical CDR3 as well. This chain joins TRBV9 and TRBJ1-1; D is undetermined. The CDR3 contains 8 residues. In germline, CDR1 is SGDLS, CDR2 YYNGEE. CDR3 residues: CASSIGVF. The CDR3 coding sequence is TGTGCCAGCAGCATCGGGGTCTTT.

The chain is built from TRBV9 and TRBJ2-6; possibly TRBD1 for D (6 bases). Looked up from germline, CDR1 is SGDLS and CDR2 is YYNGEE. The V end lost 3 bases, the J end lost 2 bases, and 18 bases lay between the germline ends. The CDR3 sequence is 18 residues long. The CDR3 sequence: CASSAPQTGDTGANVLTF. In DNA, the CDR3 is TGTGCCAGCAGCGCCCCCCAGACAGGAGACACTGGGGCCAACGTCCTGACTTTC.

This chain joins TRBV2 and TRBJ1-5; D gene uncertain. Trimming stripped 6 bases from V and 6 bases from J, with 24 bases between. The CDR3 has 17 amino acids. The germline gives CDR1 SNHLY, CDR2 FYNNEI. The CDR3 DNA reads TGTGCCAGCAGCGAACCCCGGGGAGGCCCTTTCGGTCAGCCCCAGCATTTT. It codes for CASSEPRGGPFGQPQHF.

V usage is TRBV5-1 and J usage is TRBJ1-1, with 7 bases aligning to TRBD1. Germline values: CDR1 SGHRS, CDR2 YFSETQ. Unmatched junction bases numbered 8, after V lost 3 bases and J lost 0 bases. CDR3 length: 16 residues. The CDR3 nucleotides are TGCGCCAGCAGCTCTCATCCCGGGACAGTGAACACTGAAGCTTTCTTT. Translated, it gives CASSSHPGTVNTEAFF.

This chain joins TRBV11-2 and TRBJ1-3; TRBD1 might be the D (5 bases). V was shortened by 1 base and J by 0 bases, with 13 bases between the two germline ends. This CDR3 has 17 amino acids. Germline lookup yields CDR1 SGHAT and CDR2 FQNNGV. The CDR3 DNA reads TGTGCCAGCAGCTTAGTAGGGACCTTGTACTCTGGAAACACCATATATTTT. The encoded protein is CASSLVGTLYSGNTIYF.

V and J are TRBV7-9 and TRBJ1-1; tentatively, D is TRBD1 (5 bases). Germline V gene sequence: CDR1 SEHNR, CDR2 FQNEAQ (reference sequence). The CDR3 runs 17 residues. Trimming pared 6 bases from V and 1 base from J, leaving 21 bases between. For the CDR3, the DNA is TGTGCCAGCAGGAACCCCCGCCAGGGAGCGAGGAACACTGAAGCTTTCTTT. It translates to CASRNPRQGARNTEAFF. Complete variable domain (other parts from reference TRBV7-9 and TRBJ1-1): DTGVSQNPRHKITKRGQNVTFRCDPISEHNRLYWYRQTLGQGPEFLTYFQNEAQLEKSRLLSDRFSAERPKGSFSTLEIQRTEQGDSAMYLCASRNPRQGARNTEAFFGQGTRLTVV.

CDR3 in DNA: TGTGCCAGCAGCTTGGTCGCGACTAGCCCTGCTAGCACAGATACGCAGTATTTT. It translates to CASSLVATSPASTDTQYF. The V call is TRBV5-6, the J call TRBJ2-3; 7 positions match TRBD2. V trimming: 0 bases; J trimming: 0 bases; junction bases outside the gene matches: 10. The CDR3 has 18 amino acids. Per germline, CDR1 SGHDT and CDR2 YYEEEE.

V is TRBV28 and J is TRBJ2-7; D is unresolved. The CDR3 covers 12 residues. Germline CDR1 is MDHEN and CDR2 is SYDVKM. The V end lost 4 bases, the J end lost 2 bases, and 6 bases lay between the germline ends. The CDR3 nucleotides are TGTGCCAGCAGTTACACCACCTACGAGCAGTACTTC. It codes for CASSYTTYEQYF.

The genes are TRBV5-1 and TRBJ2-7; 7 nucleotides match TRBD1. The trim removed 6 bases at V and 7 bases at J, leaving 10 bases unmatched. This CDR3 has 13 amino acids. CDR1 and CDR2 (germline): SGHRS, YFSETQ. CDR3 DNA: TGCGCCAGCACCGACAGGGACAGCGGTGAGCAGTACTTC. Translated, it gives CASTDRDSGEQYF.

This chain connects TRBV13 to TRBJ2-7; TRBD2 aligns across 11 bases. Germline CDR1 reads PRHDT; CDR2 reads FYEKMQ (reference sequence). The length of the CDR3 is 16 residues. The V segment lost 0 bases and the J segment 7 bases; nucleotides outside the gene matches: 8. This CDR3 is CASSLGLAGGKREQYF. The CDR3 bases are TGTGCCAGCAGCTTAGGGCTAGCGGGAGGAAAGAGGGAGCAGTACTTC.

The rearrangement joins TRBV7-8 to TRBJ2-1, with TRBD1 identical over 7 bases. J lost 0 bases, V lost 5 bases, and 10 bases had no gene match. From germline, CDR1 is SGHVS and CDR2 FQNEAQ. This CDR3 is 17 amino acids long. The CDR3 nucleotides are TGTGCCAGCAGCCTAACAGGGGCCACCAACTCCTACAATGAGCAGTTCTTC. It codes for CASSLTGATNSYNEQFF.

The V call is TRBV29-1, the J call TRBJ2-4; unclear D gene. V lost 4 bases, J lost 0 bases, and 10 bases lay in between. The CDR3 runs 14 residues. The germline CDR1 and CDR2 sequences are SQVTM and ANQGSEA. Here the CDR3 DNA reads TGCAGCGTTGCTACAGTTCTAGCCAAAAACATTCAGTACTTC. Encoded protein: CSVATVLAKNIQYF.

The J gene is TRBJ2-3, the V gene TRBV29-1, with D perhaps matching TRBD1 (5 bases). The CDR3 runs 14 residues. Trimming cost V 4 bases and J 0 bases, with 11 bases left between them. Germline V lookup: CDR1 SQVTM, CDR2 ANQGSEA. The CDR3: CSVAGPGSTDTQYF. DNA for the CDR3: TGCAGCGTTGCAGGGCCCGGAAGCACAGATACGCAGTATTTT.

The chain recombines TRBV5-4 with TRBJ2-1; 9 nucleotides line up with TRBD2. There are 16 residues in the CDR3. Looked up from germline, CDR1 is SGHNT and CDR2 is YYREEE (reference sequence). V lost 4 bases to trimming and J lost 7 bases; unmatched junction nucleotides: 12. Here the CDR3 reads CASSPLREGARNEQFF. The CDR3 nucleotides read TGTGCCAGCAGCCCGTTGCGGGAGGGAGCGAGGAATGAGCAGTTCTTC.

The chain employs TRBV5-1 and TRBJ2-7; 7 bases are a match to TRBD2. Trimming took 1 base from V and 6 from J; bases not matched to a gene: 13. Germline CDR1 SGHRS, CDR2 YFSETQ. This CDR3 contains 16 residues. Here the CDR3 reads CASSLSASGPPGEQYF. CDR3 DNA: TGCGCCAGCAGCTTGTCGGCTAGCGGACCCCCGGGCGAGCAGTACTTC.

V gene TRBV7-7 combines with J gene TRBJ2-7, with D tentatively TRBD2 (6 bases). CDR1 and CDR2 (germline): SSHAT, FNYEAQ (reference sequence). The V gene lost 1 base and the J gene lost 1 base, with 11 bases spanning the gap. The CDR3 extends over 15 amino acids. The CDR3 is CASSLGIAESYEQYF. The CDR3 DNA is TGTGCCAGCAGCTTAGGAATAGCGGAATCCTACGAGCAGTACTTC.

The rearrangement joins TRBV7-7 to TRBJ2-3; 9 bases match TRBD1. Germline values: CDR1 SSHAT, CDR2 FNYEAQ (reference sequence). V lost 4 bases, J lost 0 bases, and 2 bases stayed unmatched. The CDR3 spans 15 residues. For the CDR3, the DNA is TGTGCCAGCAGCTCCGGGACAGGGAGCACAGATACGCAGTATTTT. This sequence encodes CASSSGTGSTDTQYF.